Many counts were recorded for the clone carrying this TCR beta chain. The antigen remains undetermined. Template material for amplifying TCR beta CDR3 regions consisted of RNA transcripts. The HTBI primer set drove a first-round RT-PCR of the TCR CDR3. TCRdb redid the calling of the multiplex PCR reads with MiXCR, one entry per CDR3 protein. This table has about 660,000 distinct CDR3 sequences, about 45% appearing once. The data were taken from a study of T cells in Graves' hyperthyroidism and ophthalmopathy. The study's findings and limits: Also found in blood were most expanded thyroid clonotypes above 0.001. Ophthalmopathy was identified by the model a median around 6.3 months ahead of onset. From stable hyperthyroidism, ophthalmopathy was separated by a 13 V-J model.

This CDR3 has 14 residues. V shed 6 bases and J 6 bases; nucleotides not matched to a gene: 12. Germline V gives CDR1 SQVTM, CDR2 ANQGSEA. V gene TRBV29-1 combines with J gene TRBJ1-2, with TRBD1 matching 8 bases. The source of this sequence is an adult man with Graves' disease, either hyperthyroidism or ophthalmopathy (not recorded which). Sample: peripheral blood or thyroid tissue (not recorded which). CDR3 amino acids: CSVVPRGRGDGYTF. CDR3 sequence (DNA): TGCAGCGTAGTCCCCAGGGGGCGCGGGGATGGCTACACCTTC.